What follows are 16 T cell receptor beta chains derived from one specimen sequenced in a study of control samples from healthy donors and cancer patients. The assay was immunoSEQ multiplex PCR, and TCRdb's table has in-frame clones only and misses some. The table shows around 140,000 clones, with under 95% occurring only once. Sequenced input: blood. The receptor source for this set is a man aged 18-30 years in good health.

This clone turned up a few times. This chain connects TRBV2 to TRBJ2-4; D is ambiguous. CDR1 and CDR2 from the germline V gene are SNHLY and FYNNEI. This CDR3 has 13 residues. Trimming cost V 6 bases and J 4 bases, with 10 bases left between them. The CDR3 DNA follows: TGTGCCAGCAGACCCGACGGGAAAAACATTCAGTACTTC. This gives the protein CASRPDGKNIQYF.

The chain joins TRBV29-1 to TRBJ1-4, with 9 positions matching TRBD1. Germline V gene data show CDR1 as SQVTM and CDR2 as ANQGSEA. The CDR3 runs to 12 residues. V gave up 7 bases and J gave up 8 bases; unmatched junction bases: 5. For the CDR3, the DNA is TGCAGCGGTGGGACAGGGAACGAAAAACTGTTTTTT. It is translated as CSGGTGNEKLFF. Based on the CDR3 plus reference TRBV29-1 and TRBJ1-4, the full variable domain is SAVISQKPSRDICQRGTSLTIQCQVDSQVTMMFWYRQQPGQSLTLIATANQGSEATYESGFVIDKFPISRPNLTFSTLTVSNMSPEDSSIYLCSGGTGNEKLFFGSGTQLSVL.

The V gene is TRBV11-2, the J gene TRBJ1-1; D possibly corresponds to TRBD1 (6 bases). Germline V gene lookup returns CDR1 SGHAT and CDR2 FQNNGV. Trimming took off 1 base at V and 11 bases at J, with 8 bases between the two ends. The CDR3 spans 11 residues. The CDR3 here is CASSLARGAFF. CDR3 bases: TGTGCCAGCAGCTTAGCTAGGGGGGCTTTCTTT. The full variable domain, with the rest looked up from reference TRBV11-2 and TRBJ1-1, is EAGVAQSPRYKIIEKRQSVAFWCNPISGHATLYWYQQILGQGPKLLIQFQNNGVVDDSQLPKDRFSAERLKGVDSTLKIQPAKLEDSAVYLCASSLARGAFFGQGTRLTVV.

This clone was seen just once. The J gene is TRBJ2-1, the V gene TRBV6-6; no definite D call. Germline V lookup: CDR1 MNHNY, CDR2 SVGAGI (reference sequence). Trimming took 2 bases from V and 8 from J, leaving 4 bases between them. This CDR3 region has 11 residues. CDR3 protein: CASSYVDEQFF. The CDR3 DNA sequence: TGTGCCAGCAGTTACGTGGATGAGCAGTTCTTC.

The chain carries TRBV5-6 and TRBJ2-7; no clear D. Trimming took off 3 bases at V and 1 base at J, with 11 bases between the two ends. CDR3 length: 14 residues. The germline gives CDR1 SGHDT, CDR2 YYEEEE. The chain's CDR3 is CASSSSGGSYEQYF. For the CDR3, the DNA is TGTGCCAGCAGCTCCTCGGGTGGGTCCTACGAGCAGTACTTC.

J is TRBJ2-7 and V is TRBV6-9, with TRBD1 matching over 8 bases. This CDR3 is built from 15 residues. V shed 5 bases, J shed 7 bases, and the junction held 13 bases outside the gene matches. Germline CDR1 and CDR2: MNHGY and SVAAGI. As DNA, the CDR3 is TGTGCCAGCAGTCGGCCTGGACAGGGAGTGCGGGAGCAGTACTTC. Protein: CASSRPGQGVREQYF.

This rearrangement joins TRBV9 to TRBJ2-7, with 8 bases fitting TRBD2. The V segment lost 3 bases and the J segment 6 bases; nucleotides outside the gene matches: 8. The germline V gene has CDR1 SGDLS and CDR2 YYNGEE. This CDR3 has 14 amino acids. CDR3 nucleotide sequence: TGTGCCAGCAGCGCAGCTAGCGCGGGGGGCGAGCAGTACTTC. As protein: CASSAASAGGEQYF.

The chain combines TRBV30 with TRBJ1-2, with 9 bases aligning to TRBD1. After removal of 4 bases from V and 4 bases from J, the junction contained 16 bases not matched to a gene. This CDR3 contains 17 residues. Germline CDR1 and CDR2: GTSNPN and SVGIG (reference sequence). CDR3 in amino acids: CAWKGPNLQGASYGYTF. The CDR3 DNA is TGTGCCTGGAAGGGCCCAAACTTACAGGGGGCCAGCTATGGCTACACCTTC.

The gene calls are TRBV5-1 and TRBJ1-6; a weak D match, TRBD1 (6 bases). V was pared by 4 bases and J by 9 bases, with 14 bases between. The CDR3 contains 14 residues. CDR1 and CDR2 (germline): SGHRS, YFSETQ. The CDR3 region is CASSPEGVFSPLHF. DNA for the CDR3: TGCGCCAGCAGCCCGGAGGGGGTTTTTTCACCCCTCCACTTT. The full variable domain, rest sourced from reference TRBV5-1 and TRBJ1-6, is KAGVTQTPRYLIKTRGQQVTLSCSPISGHRSVSWYQQTPGQGLQFLFEYFSETQRNKGNFPGRFSGRQFSNSRSEMNVSTLELGDSALYLCASSPEGVFSPLHFGNGTRLTVT.

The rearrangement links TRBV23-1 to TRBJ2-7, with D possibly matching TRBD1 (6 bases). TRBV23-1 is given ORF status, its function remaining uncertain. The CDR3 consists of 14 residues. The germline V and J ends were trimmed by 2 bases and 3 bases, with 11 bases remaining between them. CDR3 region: CASSQSTGYYEQYF. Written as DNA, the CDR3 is TGCGCCAGCAGTCAAAGCACAGGGTACTACGAGCAGTACTTC.

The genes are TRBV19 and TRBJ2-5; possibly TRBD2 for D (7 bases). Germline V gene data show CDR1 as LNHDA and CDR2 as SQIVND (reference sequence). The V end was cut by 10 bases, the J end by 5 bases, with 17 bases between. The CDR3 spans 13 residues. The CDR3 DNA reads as TGTGCCACAGGAGGGGGGGCCCGGGAGACCCAGTACTTC. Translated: CATGGGARETQYF.

DNA of the CDR3: TGTGCCAGCAGAAATGGACGGTATAGCAATCAGCCCCAGCATTTT. It is translated as CASRNGRYSNQPQHF. The J gene is TRBJ1-5, the V gene TRBV2; D gene uncertain. V lost 6 bases to trimming and J lost 0 bases, with 12 bases between them. Per the germline V gene, CDR1 is SNHLY and CDR2 is FYNNEI. The CDR3 has 15 amino acids.

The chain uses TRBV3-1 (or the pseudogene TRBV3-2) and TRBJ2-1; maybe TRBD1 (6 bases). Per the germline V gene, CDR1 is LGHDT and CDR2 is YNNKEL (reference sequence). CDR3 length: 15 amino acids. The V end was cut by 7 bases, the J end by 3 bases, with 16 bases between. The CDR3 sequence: CASTSRDKFYNEQFF. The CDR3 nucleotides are TGTGCCAGCACCTCCCGGGACAAGTTCTACAATGAGCAGTTCTTC.

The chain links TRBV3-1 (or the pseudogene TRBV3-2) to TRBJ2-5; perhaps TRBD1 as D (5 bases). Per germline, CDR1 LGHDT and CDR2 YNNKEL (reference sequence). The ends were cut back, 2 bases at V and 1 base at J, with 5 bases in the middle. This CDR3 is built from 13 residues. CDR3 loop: CASSQRGQETQYF. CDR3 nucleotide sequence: TGTGCCAGCAGCCAAAGGGGCCAAGAGACCCAGTACTTC.

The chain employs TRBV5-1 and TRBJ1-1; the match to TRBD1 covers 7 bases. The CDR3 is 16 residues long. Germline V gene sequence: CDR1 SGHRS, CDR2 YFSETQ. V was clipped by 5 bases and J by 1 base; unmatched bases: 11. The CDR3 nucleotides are TGCGCCAGCAGTCCCAGCACGACAGGGTGGAACACTGAAGCTTTCTTT. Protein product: CASSPSTTGWNTEAFF.

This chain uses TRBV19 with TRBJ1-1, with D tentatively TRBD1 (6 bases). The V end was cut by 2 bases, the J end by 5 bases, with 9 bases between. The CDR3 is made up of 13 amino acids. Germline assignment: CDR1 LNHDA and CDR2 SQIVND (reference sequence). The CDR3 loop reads CASSIQGWTEAFF. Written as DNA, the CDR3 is TGTGCCAGTAGTATACAGGGGTGGACTGAAGCTTTCTTT.